The 25 T cell receptor beta chains given below trace back to one sample, sequenced in a study of CD8+ T cells in alopecia areata. cDNA reverse transcribed from extracted RNA served as the sequencing template. Clones were sequenced by immunoSEQ multiplex PCR, and TCRdb holds only the in-frame ones, with some missing. Of 200,000 to 250,000 clones listed, around two fifths are singletons. Treatment defined: oral pan-JAK inhibitor, 5-10 mg twice daily. Specimen: CD4+ T cells sorted from blood, collected around week 34, from a patient treated with tofacitinib. The receptors come from a human donor with alopecia areata.

This sequence joins TRBV5-1 and TRBJ2-3; tentatively, D is TRBD2 (5 bases). The CDR3 extends over 13 amino acids. CDR1 SGHRS and CDR2 YFSETQ come from the germline V gene. V lost 1 base to trimming and J lost 5 bases, with 8 bases between them. CDR3 loop: CASSLSSGDTQYF. CDR3 sequence (DNA): TGCGCCAGCAGCTTGTCCAGCGGAGATACGCAGTATTTT.

The chain joins TRBV6-5 to TRBJ1-1; 8 nucleotides agree with TRBD1. In germline, CDR1 is MNHEY, CDR2 SVGAGI. The CDR3 has 13 residues. V lost 6 bases to trimming and J lost 8 bases; unmatched junction nucleotides: 8. In DNA, the CDR3 is TGTGCCAGCAGCTCCACATGGGACAGGGAAGCTTTCTTT. Its protein is CASSSTWDREAFF.

This clone was counted only a few times. CDR3 protein: CASSGGSLNTGELFF. The CDR3, as DNA: TGTGCCAGCAGCGGGGGAAGCCTTAACACCGGGGAGCTGTTTTTT. This chain connects TRBV7-3 to TRBJ2-2; D tentatively fits TRBD1 or TRBD2 (5 bases each). The CDR3 has 15 residues. V lost 5 bases, J lost 2 bases, and 12 bases lay in between. Germline lookup yields CDR1 SGHTA and CDR2 FQGTGA.

This clone was seen a few times. V usage is TRBV29-1 and J usage is TRBJ2-1; no reliable D call. The CDR3 is 14 amino acids. The V gene lost 7 bases and the J gene lost 0 bases, with 13 bases spanning the gap. Germline V gene sequence: CDR1 SQVTM, CDR2 ANQGSEA. CDR3 nucleotide sequence: TGCAGCGCGGTTGAACGAAGCTCCTACAATGAGCAGTTCTTC. This translates into CSAVERSSYNEQFF.

J is TRBJ1-2 and V is TRBV5-6; a weak D match, TRBD1 (5 bases). The CDR3 covers 15 residues. The V and J ends lost 0 bases and 7 bases respectively, with 16 bases between them. Germline V lookup: CDR1 SGHDT, CDR2 YYEEEE. The CDR3 loop is CASSLGSGLLPGYTF. Written as DNA, the CDR3 is TGTGCCAGCAGCTTGGGGTCAGGGCTTCTGCCTGGCTACACCTTC. The variable domain in full, with the rest retrieved from reference TRBV5-6 and TRBJ1-2, is DAGVTQSPTHLIKTRGQQVTLRCSPKSGHDTVSWYQQALGQGPQFIFQYYEEEERQRGNFPDRFSGHQFPNYSSELNVNALLLGDSALYLCASSLGSGLLPGYTFGSGTRLTVV.

The V and J genes are TRBV11-1 and TRBJ2-7; 9 bases agree with TRBD1. With 5 bases clipped from V and 2 bases from J, the junction kept 4 bases outside the gene matches. Germline CDR1 SGHAT, CDR2 FQDESV (reference sequence). This CDR3 spans 14 amino acids. The DNA for the CDR3 is TGTGCCAGCAGCAGAGGGACAGGGACCTACGAGCAGTACTTC. This gives the protein CASSRGTGTYEQYF.

The chain uses TRBV19 and TRBJ1-5; tentatively, D is TRBD1 (5 bases). CDR1 LNHDA and CDR2 SQIVND come from the germline V gene (reference sequence). This CDR3 region has 14 residues. Trimming removed 9 bases at V and 2 bases at J, with 14 bases between. In DNA form, the CDR3 reads TGTGCCAGCCACTACCTGGGGGGCAATCAGCCCCAGCATTTT. It codes for CASHYLGGNQPQHF.

This chain joins TRBV15 and TRBJ2-5; the D is unclear. The germline V and J ends were trimmed by 4 bases and 7 bases, with 13 bases remaining between them. Germline lookup yields CDR1 LNHNV and CDR2 YYDKDF (reference sequence). The CDR3 consists of 13 residues. This CDR3 reads CATSILDGGTQYF. CDR3 coding DNA: TGTGCCACCAGCATCCTGGACGGCGGGACCCAGTACTTC.

The rearrangement links TRBV9 to TRBJ2-2; 8 bases match TRBD2. The V gene end was trimmed by 4 bases and the J gene end by 0 bases; junction bases not matched to a gene: 2. The CDR3 consists of 15 residues. Germline V gene lookup returns CDR1 SGDLS and CDR2 YYNGEE. Here the CDR3 reads CASSQGLANTGELFF. CDR3 DNA sequence: TGTGCCAGCAGCCAGGGACTAGCGAACACCGGGGAGCTGTTTTTT.

CDR3 amino acids: CASSLVDTPSTDTQYF. For the CDR3, the DNA is TGTGCCAGCAGCTTAGTGGACACCCCTAGCACAGATACGCAGTATTTT. The chain joins TRBV7-8 to TRBJ2-3; possible D gene TRBD1, 5 bases. CDR1 is SGHVS, CDR2 FQNEAQ, per germline. V was trimmed by 1 base and J by 0 bases, leaving 11 bases between them. The CDR3 extends over 16 amino acids.

The chain employs TRBV2 and TRBJ2-3; the D is unclear. CDR1 and CDR2 from the germline V gene are SNHLY and FYNNEI. The CDR3 totals 10 residues. Trimming took off 9 bases at V and 3 bases at J, with 4 bases between the two ends. CDR3 bases: TGTGCCAGAAGGACAGATACGCAGTATTTT. The encoded protein is CARRTDTQYF.

This clone was recorded a few times. The chain carries TRBV30 and TRBJ2-3; unclear D gene. Per the germline V gene, CDR1 is GTSNPN and CDR2 is SVGIG (reference sequence). This CDR3 is built from 11 residues. Deletions cut 2 bases from V and 2 bases from J, with 2 bases between. CDR3 in DNA: TGTGCCTGGAGTTTCACAGATACGCAGTATTTT. Protein: CAWSFTDTQYF. Full variable domain (rest looked up from reference TRBV30 and TRBJ2-3): SQTIHQWPATLVQPVGSPLSLECTVEGTSNPNLYWYRQAAGRGLQLLFYSVGIGQISSEVPQNLSASRPQDRQFILSSKKLLLSDSGFYLCAWSFTDTQYFGPGTRLTVL.

CDR3 in DNA: TGCAGCGTTGGAGAGGGGAGAAACATTCAGTACTTC. This encodes CSVGEGRNIQYF. V is TRBV29-1 and J is TRBJ2-4; tentatively, D is TRBD1 or TRBD2 (5 bases each). There are 12 residues in the CDR3. Germline-derived CDR1 and CDR2 are SQVTM and ANQGSEA. V was clipped by 4 bases and J by 6 bases, with 10 bases between them.

This clone was counted at least ten times. This chain connects TRBV7-2 to TRBJ2-1, with a possible D match to TRBD1 (6 bases). V lost 1 base and J 4 bases, leaving 14 bases between the germline ends. The germline V gene encodes CDR1 SGHTA and CDR2 FQGNSA. CDR3 length: 16 amino acids. As DNA, the CDR3 is TGTGCCAGCAGCTTAGTATCTAGGACAGCATACAATGAGCAGTTCTTC. Its protein is CASSLVSRTAYNEQFF. The full variable domain, with the rest looked up from reference TRBV7-2 and TRBJ2-1, is GAGVSQSPSNKVTEKGKDVELRCDPISGHTALYWYRQSLGQGLEFLIYFQGNSAPDKSGLPSDRFSAERTGGSVSTLTIQRTQQEDSAVYLCASSLVSRTAYNEQFFGPGTRLTVL.

This clone has a handful of counts. The chain couples TRBV7-2 to TRBJ2-3; unclear D gene. Germline CDR1 SGHTA, CDR2 FQGNSA. The CDR3 totals 15 residues. V lost 5 bases, J lost 0 bases, and 12 bases lay in between. CDR3 sequence reads: CASSPNYLSTDTQYF. The CDR3 nucleotides are TGTGCCAGCAGCCCCAACTACTTGAGCACAGATACGCAGTATTTT. Variable domain in full (rest from reference TRBV7-2 and TRBJ2-3): GAGVSQSPSNKVTEKGKDVELRCDPISGHTALYWYRQSLGQGLEFLIYFQGNSAPDKSGLPSDRFSAERTGGSVSTLTIQRTQQEDSAVYLCASSPNYLSTDTQYFGPGTRLTVL.

The gene calls are TRBV13 and TRBJ1-2, with a tentative D call TRBD1 (6 bases). Germline loops: CDR1 PRHDT, CDR2 FYEKMQ (reference sequence). The CDR3 totals 12 residues. The V end was cut by 5 bases, the J end by 8 bases, with 12 bases between. This CDR3 reads CASSAGQRGYTF. CDR3 DNA: TGTGCCAGCAGCGCTGGACAGAGGGGCTACACCTTC.

The chain is built from TRBV28 and TRBJ1-5; D is ambiguous. Germline V gives CDR1 MDHEN, CDR2 SYDVKM. V dropped 8 bases and J dropped 3 bases, with 23 bases sitting between them. The CDR3 runs to 17 residues. In nucleotides, the CDR3 is TGTGCCAGCTCTTCTTATACTCTGAGGCGGGTCAATCAGCCCCAGCATTTT. This gives the protein CASSSYTLRRVNQPQHF. The full variable domain, its missing parts supplied by reference TRBV28 and TRBJ1-5, is DVKVTQSSRYLVKRTGEKVFLECVQDMDHENMFWYRQDPGLGLRLIYFSYDVKMKEKGDIPEGYSVSREKKERFSLILESASTNQTSMYLCASSSYTLRRVNQPQHFGDGTRLSIL.

The CDR3 DNA sequence: TGTGCCTGGAGTGCGTCCGAGAACACTGAAGCTTTCTTT. Residues: CAWSASENTEAFF. V gene TRBV30 combines with J gene TRBJ1-1, with D uncertain. The CDR3 length is 13 residues. Germline V CDR1 and CDR2: GTSNPN, SVGIG (reference sequence). Trimming took off 1 base at V and 1 base at J, with 7 bases between the two ends.

This clone was counted between two and nine times. This chain connects TRBV29-1 to TRBJ2-7, with D possibly TRBD2 on 6 matching bases. This CDR3 has 14 amino acids. The ends were cut back, 4 bases at V and 0 bases at J, with 13 bases in the middle. The germline CDR1 and CDR2 sequences are SQVTM and ANQGSEA. CDR3 in amino acids: CSVAGGASSYEQYF. The CDR3, as DNA: TGCAGCGTTGCCGGGGGAGCCAGCTCCTACGAGCAGTACTTC.

The chain uses TRBV5-6 and TRBJ1-1; D is undetermined. V gave up 2 bases and J gave up 4 bases, with 12 bases separating them. Looked up from germline, CDR1 is SGHDT and CDR2 is YYEEEE. The CDR3 has 14 amino acids. The CDR3 loop is CASSFRGIGTEAFF. Here the CDR3 DNA reads TGTGCCAGCAGCTTCAGAGGTATCGGCACTGAAGCTTTCTTT.

This clone showed up just a few times. The chain links TRBV23-1 to TRBJ1-2, with D uncertain. TRBV23-1 is designated an ORF whose function remains uncertain. V lost 0 bases and J lost 4, with 6 bases in between. This CDR3 has 13 residues. CDR3 nucleotides: TGCGCCAGCAGTCAATCAGGCACCTATGGCTACACCTTC. Translated: CASSQSGTYGYTF.

Only a few counts were recorded for this clone. This rearrangement joins TRBV6-1 to TRBJ2-4; no reliable D call. The CDR3 sequence is 16 residues long. Germline V gene data show CDR1 as MNHNS and CDR2 as SASEGT. The germline V and J ends were trimmed by 0 bases and 4 bases, with 13 bases remaining between them. Here the CDR3 reads CASSEAWSVEKNIQYF. The CDR3 coding sequence is TGTGCCAGCAGTGAAGCTTGGAGCGTGGAGAAAAACATTCAGTACTTC.

This clone was counted between two and nine times. The rearrangement joins TRBV19 to TRBJ1-5, with D perhaps TRBD1 (6 bases). Trimming removed 7 bases from V and 3 bases from J, with 10 bases in between. The CDR3 totals 13 residues. In germline, CDR1 is LNHDA, CDR2 SQIVND (reference sequence). The CDR3 spells CASKDSINQPQHF. The CDR3 nucleotides are TGTGCCAGTAAGGACAGCATCAATCAGCCCCAGCATTTT.

The chain couples TRBV6-6 to TRBJ1-2; tentative D call: TRBD1 (5 bases). V shed 5 bases and J shed 0 bases, with 13 bases lying between them. Germline V gene sequence: CDR1 MNHNY, CDR2 SVGAGI (reference sequence). This CDR3 spans 15 amino acids. In DNA form, the CDR3 reads TGTGCCAGCAGTGACAGAGGCACTACTAACTATGGCTACACCTTC. This gives the protein CASSDRGTTNYGYTF.

This clone appeared a few times. The chain combines TRBV7-9 with TRBJ2-6, with 7 bases aligning to TRBD2. Germline V gene lookup returns CDR1 SEHNR and CDR2 FQNEAQ (reference sequence). V lost 5 bases to trimming and J lost 0 bases; unmatched junction nucleotides: 10. The CDR3 sequence is 18 residues long. The CDR3 DNA reads as TGTGCCAGCAGCCCACCTTCCGGGGGGAGCTCTGGGGCCAACGTCCTGACTTTC. Residues: CASSPPSGGSSGANVLTF.